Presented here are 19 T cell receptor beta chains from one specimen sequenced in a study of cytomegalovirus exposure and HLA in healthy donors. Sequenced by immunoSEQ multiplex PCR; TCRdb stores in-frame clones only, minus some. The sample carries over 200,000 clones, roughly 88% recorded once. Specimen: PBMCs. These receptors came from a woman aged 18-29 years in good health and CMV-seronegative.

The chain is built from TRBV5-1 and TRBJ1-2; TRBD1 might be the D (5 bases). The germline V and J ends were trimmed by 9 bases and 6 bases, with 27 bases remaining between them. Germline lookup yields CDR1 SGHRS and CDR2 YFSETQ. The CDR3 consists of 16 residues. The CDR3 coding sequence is TGCGCCACTAAGGAAGCAGCAGGGACGAGGAGGGATGGCTACACCTTC. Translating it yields CATKEAAGTRRDGYTF.

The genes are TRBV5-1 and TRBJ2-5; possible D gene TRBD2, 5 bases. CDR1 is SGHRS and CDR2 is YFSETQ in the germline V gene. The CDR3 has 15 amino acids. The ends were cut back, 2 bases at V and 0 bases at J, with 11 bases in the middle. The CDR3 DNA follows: TGCGCCAGCAGCTTATACAGCGGAGACCAAGAGACCCAGTACTTC. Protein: CASSLYSGDQETQYF.

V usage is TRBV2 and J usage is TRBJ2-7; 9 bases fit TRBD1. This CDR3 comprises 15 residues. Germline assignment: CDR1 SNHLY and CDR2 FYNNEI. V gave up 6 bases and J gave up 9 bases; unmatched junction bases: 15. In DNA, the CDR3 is TGTGCCAGCAGGGGACCCGGGACAGGGATCTTCGGGCAGTACTTC. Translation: CASRGPGTGIFGQYF. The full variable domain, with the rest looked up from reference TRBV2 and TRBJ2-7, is EPEVTQTPSHQVTQMGQEVILRCVPISNHLYFYWYRQILGQKVEFLVSFYNNEISEKSEIFDDQFSVERPDGSNFTLKIRSTKLEDSAMYFCASRGPGTGIFGQYFGPGTRLTVT.

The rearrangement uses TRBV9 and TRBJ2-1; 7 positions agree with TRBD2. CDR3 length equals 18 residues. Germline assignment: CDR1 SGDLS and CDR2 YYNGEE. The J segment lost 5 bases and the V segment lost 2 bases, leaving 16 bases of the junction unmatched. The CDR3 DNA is TGTGCCAGCAGCGTTCATTCGGGCACGGGAGGAGGGAACAATGAGCAGTTCTTC. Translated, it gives CASSVHSGTGGGNNEQFF.

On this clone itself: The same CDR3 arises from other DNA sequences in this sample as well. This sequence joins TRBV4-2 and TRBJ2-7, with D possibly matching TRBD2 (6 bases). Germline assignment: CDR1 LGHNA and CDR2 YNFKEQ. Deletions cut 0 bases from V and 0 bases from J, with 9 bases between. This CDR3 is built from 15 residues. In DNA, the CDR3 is TGTGCCAGCAGCCAAGAACCGGGAGACTCCTACGAGCAGTACTTC. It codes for CASSQEPGDSYEQYF.

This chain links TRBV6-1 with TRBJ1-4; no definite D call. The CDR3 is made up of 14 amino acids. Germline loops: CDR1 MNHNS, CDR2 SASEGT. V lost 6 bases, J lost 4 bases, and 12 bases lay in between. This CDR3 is CASRRRSSNEKLFF. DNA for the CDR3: TGTGCCAGCAGGCGACGGAGTAGTAATGAAAAACTGTTTTTT.

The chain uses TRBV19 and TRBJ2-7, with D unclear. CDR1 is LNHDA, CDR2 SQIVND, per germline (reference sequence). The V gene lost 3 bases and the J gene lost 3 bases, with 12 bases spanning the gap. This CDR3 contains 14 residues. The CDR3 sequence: CASSITHRNYEQYF. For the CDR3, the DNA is TGTGCCAGTAGTATTACACACCGAAACTACGAGCAGTACTTC.

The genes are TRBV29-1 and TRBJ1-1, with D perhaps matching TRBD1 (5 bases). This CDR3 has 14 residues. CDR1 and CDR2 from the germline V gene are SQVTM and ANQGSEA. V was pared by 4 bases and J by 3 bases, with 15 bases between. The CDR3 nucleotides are TGCAGCGTTGGGATCCTATGGGGGGACACTGAAGCTTTCTTT. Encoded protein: CSVGILWGDTEAFF.

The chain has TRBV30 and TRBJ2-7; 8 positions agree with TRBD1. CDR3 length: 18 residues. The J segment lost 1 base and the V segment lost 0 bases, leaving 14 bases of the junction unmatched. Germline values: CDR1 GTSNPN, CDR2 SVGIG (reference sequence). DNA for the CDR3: TGTGCCTGGAGTGTACATGTGACAGGGGATTTAGGTTCCTACGAGCAGTACTTC. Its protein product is CAWSVHVTGDLGSYEQYF.

CDR3 residues: CACLGRGEAFF. CDR3 coding DNA: TGTGCCTGTCTCGGACGGGGTGAAGCTTTCTTT. The J gene is TRBJ1-1, the V gene TRBV30; D is uncertain. Germline CDR1 reads GTSNPN; CDR2 reads SVGIG (reference sequence). This CDR3 spans 11 amino acids. V shed 6 bases and J shed 7 bases, with 12 bases lying between them. The full variable domain, rest sourced from reference TRBV30 and TRBJ1-1, is SQTIHQWPATLVQPVGSPLSLECTVEGTSNPNLYWYRQAAGRGLQLLFYSVGIGQISSEVPQNLSASRPQDRQFILSSKKLLLSDSGFYLCACLGRGEAFFGQGTRLTVV.

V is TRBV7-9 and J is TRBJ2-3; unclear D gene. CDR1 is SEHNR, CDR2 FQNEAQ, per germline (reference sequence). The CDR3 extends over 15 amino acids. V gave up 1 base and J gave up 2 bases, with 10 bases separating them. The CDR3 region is CASSLVLGDTDTQYF. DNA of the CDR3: TGTGCCAGCAGCTTAGTCCTAGGTGACACAGATACGCAGTATTTT.

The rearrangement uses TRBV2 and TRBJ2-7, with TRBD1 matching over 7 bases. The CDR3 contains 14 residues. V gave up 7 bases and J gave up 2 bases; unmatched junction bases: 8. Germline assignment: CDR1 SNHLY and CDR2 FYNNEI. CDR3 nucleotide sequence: TGTGCCAGCATTGTCACGACAGGGACCTACGAGCAGTACTTC. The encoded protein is CASIVTTGTYEQYF.

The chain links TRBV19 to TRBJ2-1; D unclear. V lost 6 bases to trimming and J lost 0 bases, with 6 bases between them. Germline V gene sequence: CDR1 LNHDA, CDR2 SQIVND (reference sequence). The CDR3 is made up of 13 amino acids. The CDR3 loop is CASRRSSYNEQFF. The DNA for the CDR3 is TGTGCCAGTAGGAGAAGCTCCTACAATGAGCAGTTCTTC.

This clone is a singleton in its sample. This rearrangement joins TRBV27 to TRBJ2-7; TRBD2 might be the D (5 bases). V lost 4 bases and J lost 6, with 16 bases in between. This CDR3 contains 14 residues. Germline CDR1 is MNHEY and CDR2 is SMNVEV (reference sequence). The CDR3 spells CASSSGSGTSEQYF. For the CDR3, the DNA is TGTGCCAGCAGTTCGGGGAGCGGTACCTCCGAGCAGTACTTC.

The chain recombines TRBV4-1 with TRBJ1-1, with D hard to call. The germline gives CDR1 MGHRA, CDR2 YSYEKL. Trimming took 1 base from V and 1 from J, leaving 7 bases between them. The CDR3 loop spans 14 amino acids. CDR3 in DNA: TGCGCCAGCAGCCAAGGGCAGGAGAACACTGAAGCTTTCTTT. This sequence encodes CASSQGQENTEAFF.

CDR3 in DNA: TGTGCCAGCTCAGCCCAGGGTAACTATGGCTACACCTTC. It codes for CASSAQGNYGYTF. The rearrangement joins TRBV18 to TRBJ1-2; D is possibly TRBD1 (5 bases). The germline V gene encodes CDR1 KGHSH and CDR2 LQKENI. The ends were cut back, 5 bases at V and 1 base at J, with 8 bases in the middle. CDR3 length: 13 residues.

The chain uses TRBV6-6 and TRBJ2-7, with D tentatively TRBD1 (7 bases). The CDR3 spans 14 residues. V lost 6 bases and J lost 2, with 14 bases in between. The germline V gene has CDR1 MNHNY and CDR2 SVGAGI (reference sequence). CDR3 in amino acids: CASRGGQPTYEQYF. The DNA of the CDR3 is TGTGCCAGCAGGGGGGGACAGCCAACCTACGAGCAGTACTTC.

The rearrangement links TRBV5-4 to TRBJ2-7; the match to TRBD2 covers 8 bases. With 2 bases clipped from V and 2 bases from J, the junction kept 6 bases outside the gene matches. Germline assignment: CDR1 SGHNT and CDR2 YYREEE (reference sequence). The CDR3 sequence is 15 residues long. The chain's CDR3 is CASSLGREAAYEQYF. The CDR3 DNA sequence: TGTGCCAGCAGCTTAGGGCGGGAGGCTGCCTACGAGCAGTACTTC.

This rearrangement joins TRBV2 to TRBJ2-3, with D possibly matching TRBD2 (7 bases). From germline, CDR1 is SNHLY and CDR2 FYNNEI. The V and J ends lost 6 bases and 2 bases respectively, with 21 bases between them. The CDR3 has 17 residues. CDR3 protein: CASRDFRGGGITDTQYF. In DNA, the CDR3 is TGTGCCAGCAGGGATTTTAGGGGGGGAGGGATCACAGATACGCAGTATTTT.